This T cell receptor beta chain was identified during a study of cytomegalovirus exposure and HLA in healthy donors. Regarding the study as a whole: Based on reports, TCR beta sequences accurately predicted HLA-A and HLA-B alleles for most subjects. As a later analysis revealed, the rate of TCR association differed by HLA locus, with DRB1 most and HLA-C fewest. Rarity marked most TCR sequences, yet some public TCRs occurred in many donors.

Germline CDR1 reads SNHLY; CDR2 reads FYNNEI. The CDR3 extends over 15 amino acids. V gave up 1 base and J gave up 2 bases; unmatched junction bases: 4. On this clone itself: Its antigen is unknown.

PCR used 60 Vbeta primers and 13 Jbeta primers. TCRdb keeps only in-frame clones here, not all; method: immunoSEQ multiplex PCR. The data show 120,000 to 150,000 clones, about 80% seen once. Input material: PBMCs. The rearrangement links TRBV2 to TRBJ2-7, with 8 bases lining up with TRBD1. This receptor was taken from a male donor in good health and CMV-seropositive. The CDR3 reads CASSEGTGIPYEQYF. CDR3 bases: TGTGCCAGCAGTGAAGGGACAGGGATCCCCTACGAGCAGTACTTC.